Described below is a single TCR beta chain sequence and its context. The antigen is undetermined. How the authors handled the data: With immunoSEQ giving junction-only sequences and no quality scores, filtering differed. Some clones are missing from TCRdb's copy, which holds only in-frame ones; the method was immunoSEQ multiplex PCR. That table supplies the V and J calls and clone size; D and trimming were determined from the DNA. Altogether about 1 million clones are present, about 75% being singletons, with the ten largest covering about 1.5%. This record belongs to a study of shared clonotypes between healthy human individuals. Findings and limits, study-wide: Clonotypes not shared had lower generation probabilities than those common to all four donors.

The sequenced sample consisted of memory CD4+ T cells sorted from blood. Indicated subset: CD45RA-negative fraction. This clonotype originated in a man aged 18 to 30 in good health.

The CDR3 is CASSPPPGGVGYEQFF. As DNA, the CDR3 is TGTGCCAGCAGTCCTCCCCCAGGGGGGGTCGGCTATGAGCAGTTCTTC. The J gene is TRBJ2-1, the V gene TRBV28, with D perhaps assigned TRBD1 or TRBD2 (7 bases each). CDR1 MDHEN and CDR2 SYDVKM come from the germline V gene. The CDR3 has 16 residues. V was shortened by 5 bases and J by 8 bases, with 22 bases between the two germline ends.